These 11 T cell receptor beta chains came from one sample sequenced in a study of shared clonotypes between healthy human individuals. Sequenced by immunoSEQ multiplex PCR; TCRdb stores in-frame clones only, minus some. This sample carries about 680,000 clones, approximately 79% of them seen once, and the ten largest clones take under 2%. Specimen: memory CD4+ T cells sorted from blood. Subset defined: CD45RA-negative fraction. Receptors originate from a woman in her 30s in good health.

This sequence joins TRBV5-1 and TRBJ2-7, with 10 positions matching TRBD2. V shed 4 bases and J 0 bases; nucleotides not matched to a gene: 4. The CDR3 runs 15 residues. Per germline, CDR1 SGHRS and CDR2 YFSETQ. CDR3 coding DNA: TGCGCCAGCAGCGACGGACTAGCGGCCTCCTACGAGCAGTACTTC. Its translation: CASSDGLAASYEQYF. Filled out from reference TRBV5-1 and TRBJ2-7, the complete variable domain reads KAGVTQTPRYLIKTRGQQVTLSCSPISGHRSVSWYQQTPGQGLQFLFEYFSETQRNKGNFPGRFSGRQFSNSRSEMNVSTLELGDSALYLCASSDGLAASYEQYFGPGTRLTVT.

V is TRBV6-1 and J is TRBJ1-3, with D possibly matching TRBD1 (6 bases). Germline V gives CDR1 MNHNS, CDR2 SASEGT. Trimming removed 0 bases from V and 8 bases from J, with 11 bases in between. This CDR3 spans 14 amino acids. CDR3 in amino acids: CASSEARGWDTIYF. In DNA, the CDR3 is TGTGCCAGCAGTGAAGCCAGGGGCTGGGACACCATATATTTT.

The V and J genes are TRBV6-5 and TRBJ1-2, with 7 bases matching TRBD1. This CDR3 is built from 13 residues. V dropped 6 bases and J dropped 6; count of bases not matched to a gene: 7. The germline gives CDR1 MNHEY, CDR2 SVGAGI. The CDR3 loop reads CASRLTGYNGYTF. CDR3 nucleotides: TGTGCCAGCAGGCTGACAGGGTATAATGGCTACACCTTC.

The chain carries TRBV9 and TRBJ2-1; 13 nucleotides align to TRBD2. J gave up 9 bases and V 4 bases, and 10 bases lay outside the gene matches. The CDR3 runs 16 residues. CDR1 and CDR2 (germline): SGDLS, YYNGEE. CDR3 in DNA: TGTGCCAGCAGCCTAACAGGGACTAGCGGGATAAGTGAGCAGTTCTTC. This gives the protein CASSLTGTSGISEQFF. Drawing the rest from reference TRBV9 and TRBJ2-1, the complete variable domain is DSGVTQTPKHLITATGQRVTLRCSPRSGDLSVYWYQQSLDQGLQFLIQYYNGEERAKGNILERFSAQQFPDLHSELNLSSLELGDSALYFCASSLTGTSGISEQFFGPGTRLTVL.

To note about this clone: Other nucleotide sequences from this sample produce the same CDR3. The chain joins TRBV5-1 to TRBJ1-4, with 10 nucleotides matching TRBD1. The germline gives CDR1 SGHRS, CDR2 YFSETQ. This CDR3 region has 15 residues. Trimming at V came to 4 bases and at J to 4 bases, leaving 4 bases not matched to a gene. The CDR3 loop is CASSLTGGSNEKLFF. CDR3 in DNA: TGCGCCAGCAGCCTGACAGGGGGCAGTAATGAAAAACTGTTTTTT.

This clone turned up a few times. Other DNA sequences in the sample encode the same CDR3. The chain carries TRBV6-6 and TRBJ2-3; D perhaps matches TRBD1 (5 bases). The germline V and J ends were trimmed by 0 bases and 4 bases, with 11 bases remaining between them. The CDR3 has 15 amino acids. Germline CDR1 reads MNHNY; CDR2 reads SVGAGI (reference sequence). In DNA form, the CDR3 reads TGTGCCAGCAGTTACTCTACAGGTGGGGCAGATACGCAGTATTTT. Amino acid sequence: CASSYSTGGADTQYF.

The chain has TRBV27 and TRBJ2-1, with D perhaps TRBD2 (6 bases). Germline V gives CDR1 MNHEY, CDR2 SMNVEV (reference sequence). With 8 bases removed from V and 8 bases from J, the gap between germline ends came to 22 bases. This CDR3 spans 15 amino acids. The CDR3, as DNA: TGTGCCAGCGCGGAGCGGGCGGGCGCCCATGATGAGCAGTTCTTC. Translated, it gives CASAERAGAHDEQFF.

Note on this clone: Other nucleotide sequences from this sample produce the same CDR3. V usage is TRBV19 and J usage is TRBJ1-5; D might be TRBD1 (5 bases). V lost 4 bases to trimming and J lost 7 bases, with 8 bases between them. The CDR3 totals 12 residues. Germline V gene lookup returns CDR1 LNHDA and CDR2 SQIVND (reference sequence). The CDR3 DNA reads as TGTGCCAGTAGTAGTCAGGGCCAGCCCCAGCATTTT. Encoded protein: CASSSQGQPQHF.

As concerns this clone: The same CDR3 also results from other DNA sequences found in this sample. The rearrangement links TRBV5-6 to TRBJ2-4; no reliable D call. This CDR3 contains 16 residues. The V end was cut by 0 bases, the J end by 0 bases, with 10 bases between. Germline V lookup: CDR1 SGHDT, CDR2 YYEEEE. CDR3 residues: CASSLGGPLAKNIQYF. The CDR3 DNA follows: TGTGCCAGCAGCTTGGGAGGACCGCTAGCCAAAAACATTCAGTACTTC.

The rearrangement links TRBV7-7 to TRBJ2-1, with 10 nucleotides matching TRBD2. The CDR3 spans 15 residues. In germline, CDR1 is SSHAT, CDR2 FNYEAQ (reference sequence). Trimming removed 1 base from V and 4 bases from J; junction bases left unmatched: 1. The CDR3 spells CASSLGLAGYNEQFF. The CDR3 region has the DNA TGTGCCAGCAGCTTAGGACTAGCGGGTTACAATGAGCAGTTCTTC.

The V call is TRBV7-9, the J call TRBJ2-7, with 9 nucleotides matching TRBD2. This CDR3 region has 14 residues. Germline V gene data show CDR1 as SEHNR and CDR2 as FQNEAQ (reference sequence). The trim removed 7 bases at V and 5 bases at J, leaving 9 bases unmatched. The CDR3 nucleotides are TGTGCCAGCACAATTTATAGCGGGAGAAACGAGCAGTACTTC. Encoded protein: CASTIYSGRNEQYF.